One and the same sample provided the 5 T cell receptor beta chains below, sequenced in a study of OX40 agonist ivuxolimab in advanced cancers. The library was produced with the immunoSEQ multiplex PCR assay. In TCRdb, the immuneACCESS table is reduced to in-frame sequences with V and J assigned. These tables do not hold every clone; where another copy was compared, an unresolved V gene accounts for under half, and the others remain unexplained. In all, the sample holds around 60,000 clones, and 91% of those were seen once. Clones ranked in the top ten supply roughly 1.9% of the sample. The sample was CD4+ or CD8+ T cells sorted from blood, taken in a trial of the OX40 agonist ivuxolimab. These TCRs come from an adult with an advanced solid tumor such as melanoma, head and neck, liver or kidney cancer.

The chain employs TRBV4-2 and TRBJ2-3, with 8 bases aligning to TRBD2. The CDR3 runs 17 residues. Trimming at V came to 0 bases and at J to 5 bases, leaving 10 bases not matched to a gene. Per the germline V gene, CDR1 is LGHNA and CDR2 is YNFKEQ. The CDR3 DNA reads TGTGCCAGCAGCCAAGATGGAGCGGGGGAGGGCCTAGATACGCAGTATTTT. Translated: CASSQDGAGEGLDTQYF.

The chain links TRBV28 to TRBJ1-5; tentative D call: TRBD1 (5 bases). Trimming took off 3 bases at V and 9 bases at J, with 12 bases between the two ends. The CDR3 sequence is 13 residues long. Germline values: CDR1 MDHEN, CDR2 SYDVKM. CDR3 in DNA: TGTGCCAGCAGTTTGGGGCAAGGACGGCCCCAGCATTTT. As protein: CASSLGQGRPQHF.

This chain links TRBV18 with TRBJ2-3; 12 bases are shared with TRBD2. The trim removed 3 bases at V and 7 bases at J, leaving 8 bases unmatched. Germline values: CDR1 KGHSH, CDR2 LQKENI. CDR3 length: 16 amino acids. CDR3 DNA: TGTGCCAGCTCACCTTCGACTAGCGGGGGCTGGCATACGCAGTATTTT. Translating gives CASSPSTSGGWHTQYF.

The chain is built from TRBV2 and TRBJ2-5; TRBD1 matches 8 bases. Germline V gives CDR1 SNHLY, CDR2 FYNNEI. V shed 1 base and J 4 bases; nucleotides not matched to a gene: 5. The CDR3 is 15 amino acids. The CDR3 region is CASSEEDRVRETQYF. CDR3 DNA: TGTGCCAGCAGTGAAGAGGACAGGGTACGAGAGACCCAGTACTTC.

This chain joins TRBV6-6 and TRBJ2-1; 10 positions match TRBD2. The CDR3 runs to 15 residues. With V trimmed by 7 bases and J by 5 bases, 8 bases remained unmatched. Germline assignment: CDR1 MNHNY and CDR2 SVGAGI (reference sequence). Here the CDR3 DNA reads TGTGCCAGCAAAAAACGGACTAGCGGCGACAATGAGCAGTTCTTC. Its translation is CASKKRTSGDNEQFF.